This entry concerns a single TCR beta chain. The record originates from a study of blood T cell repertoires in COVID-19. The CDR3 extends over 12 amino acids. V was clipped by 4 bases and J by 4 bases, with 5 bases between them. CDR1 is MGHDK and CDR2 is SYGVNS in the germline V gene. Some clones are missing from TCRdb's copy, which holds only in-frame ones; the method was immunoSEQ multiplex PCR. The data contain some 150,000 clones, less than 85% of them seen just once; the ten biggest clones take up 1.5% to 2%. What was sequenced was PBMCs or T cells enriched from blood (not recorded which). V and J are TRBV25-1 and TRBJ1-3; no firm D call. This clonotype originated in a woman in her late teens or twenties who had been exposed to COVID-19. The CDR3 spells CASSAGGNTIYF. The CDR3 DNA sequence: TGTGCCAGCAGTGCAGGAGGAAACACCATATATTTT.